This entry describes one T cell receptor beta chain. The sample originates from a study of blood T cell repertoires in COVID-19. As for the study in general: The samples span acute and convalescent COVID-19 from the United States, Italy and Spain. PBMCs, B-cell-depleted T cells, or T cells provided the cDNA or gDNA that made up the material.

Germline CDR1 is LNHDA and CDR2 is SQIVND (reference sequence). V was trimmed by 6 bases and J by 8 bases, leaving 13 bases between them. CDR3 length equals 13 residues. Authors' data handling: Reference gene primer amplification in the assay estimated nucleated cell counts. Produced via immunoSEQ multiplex PCR; TCRdb's table is partial and in-frame only. V, J and clone size were drawn from that table, and D and trimming were deduced from the DNA. There are roughly 300,000 clones in the sample; approximately 91% occur only once, and 9.4% lies in the top ten. This sequence joins TRBV19 and TRBJ2-2; no clear D. The sample consisted of peripheral blood. The receptor comes from a young man with active or convalescent COVID-19. In DNA form, the CDR3 reads TGTGCCAGTAGGAACCGCGTATCTGGGGAGCTGTTTTTT. This sequence encodes CASRNRVSGELFF.